The sequence of this TCR beta chain was determined in a study of CD8 T cells in Susac syndrome. Across the whole study: When blood was drawn, the patients with Susac syndrome were therapy-naive, on corticosteroids, or on intravenous immunoglobulin alone.

The authors carried out high-throughput sequencing of TCR beta. They applied it to CD8+ and CD4+ T cells obtained from blood. Random hexamers were used to reverse transcribe the RNA input (0.5 to 1 ug). TCRdb re-called the immunoSEQ multiplex PCR reads through MiXCR, storing one row per CDR3 protein. The data show 240,000 or so distinct CDR3 sequences, around 96% seen once. J lost 4 bases, V lost 5 bases, and 5 bases had no gene match. Germline V CDR1 and CDR2: MNHEY, SMNVEV (reference sequence). CDR3 size: 14 residues. The chain couples TRBV27 to TRBJ1-2, with TRBD1 identical over 9 bases. The TCR comes from a human donor with Susac syndrome. Sequencing was done on a sample of CD4+ T cells from PBMCs. Here the CDR3 DNA reads TGTGCCAGCAGTCCCAGGGACAGGGTCTATGGCTACACCTTC. Its protein product is CASSPRDRVYGYTF.